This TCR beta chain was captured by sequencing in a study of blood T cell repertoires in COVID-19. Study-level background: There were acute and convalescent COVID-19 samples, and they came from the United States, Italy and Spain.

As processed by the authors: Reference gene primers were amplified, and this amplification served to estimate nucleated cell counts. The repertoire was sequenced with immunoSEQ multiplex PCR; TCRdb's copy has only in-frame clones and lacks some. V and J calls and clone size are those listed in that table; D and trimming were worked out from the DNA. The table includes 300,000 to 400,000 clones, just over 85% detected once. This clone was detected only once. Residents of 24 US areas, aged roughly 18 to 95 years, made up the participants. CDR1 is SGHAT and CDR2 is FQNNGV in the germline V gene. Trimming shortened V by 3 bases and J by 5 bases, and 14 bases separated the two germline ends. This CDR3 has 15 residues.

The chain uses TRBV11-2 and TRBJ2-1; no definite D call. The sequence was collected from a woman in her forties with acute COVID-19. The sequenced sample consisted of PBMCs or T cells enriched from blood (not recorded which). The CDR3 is CASSLRRHPDNEQFF. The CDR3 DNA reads TGTGCCAGCAGCTTGCGGCGTCATCCAGACAATGAGCAGTTCTTC.